This T cell receptor (beta chain) is from a study of blood T cell repertoires in COVID-19. The CDR3 length is 16 residues. J gave up 1 base and V 5 bases, and 7 bases lay outside the gene matches. Per the germline V gene, CDR1 is SGHVS and CDR2 is FQNEAQ. Some clones are missing from TCRdb's copy, which holds only in-frame ones; the method was immunoSEQ multiplex PCR. The sample holds approximately 170,000 clones, under 85% seen once. This TCR derives from a man between 65 and 80 years old who had recovered from COVID-19. The chain recombines TRBV7-8 with TRBJ2-2; 7 bases map to TRBD2. Sequencing was performed on peripheral blood. This chain's CDR3 is CASSRAASGNTGELFF. In DNA form, the CDR3 reads TGTGCCAGCAGCCGAGCGGCTAGCGGGAACACCGGGGAGCTGTTTTTT.